This T cell receptor (beta chain) was captured in a study of molecular identifiers for immune sequencing clone quantification. In this sample, this clonotype turned up many times. The CDR3 runs to 24 residues. Germline CDR1 and CDR2: SGHVS and FNYEAQ. V trimming: 4 bases; J trimming: 2 bases; junction bases outside the gene matches: 32. Sorted naive CD8 T cells were those defined as CD8+CD4-CCR7+CD45RA+. Listed TCR primers, together with previously described methods, were used for the bulk TCR libraries. Each CDR3 protein is one row after TCRdb ran MiXCR on the PCR reads. The data show 50,000 or so distinct CDR3 sequences, roughly a quarter seen once.

The sample comprised naive CD8+ T cells from blood, with Jurkat cell RNA spiked in. Regarding subset: FACS-sorted CD8+CD4-CCR7+CD45RA+ naive T cells. The chain links TRBV7-6 to TRBJ2-3; 8 positions agree with TRBD2. The source of this sequence is a human donor in good health. Some libraries in this study had Jurkat cell RNA spiked in. The CDR3 nucleotides read TGTGCCAGCAGCTCCTCCCGATTACCCCTCCACGGAACGGGAGGGGATCCCCCCACAGATACGCAGTATTTT. Its translation: CASSSSRLPLHGTGGDPPTDTQYF.